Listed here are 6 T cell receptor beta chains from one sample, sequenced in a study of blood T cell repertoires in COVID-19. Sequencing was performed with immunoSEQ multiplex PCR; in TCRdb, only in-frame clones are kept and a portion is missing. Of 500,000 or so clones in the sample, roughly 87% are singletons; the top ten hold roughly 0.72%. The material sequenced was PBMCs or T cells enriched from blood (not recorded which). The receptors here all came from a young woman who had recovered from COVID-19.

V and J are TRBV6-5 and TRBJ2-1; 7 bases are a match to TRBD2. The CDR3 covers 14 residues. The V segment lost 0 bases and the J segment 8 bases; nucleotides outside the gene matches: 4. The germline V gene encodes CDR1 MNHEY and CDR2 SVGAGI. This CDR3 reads CASSYSFREDEQFF. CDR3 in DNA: TGTGCCAGCAGTTACTCGTTTCGGGAGGATGAGCAGTTCTTC.

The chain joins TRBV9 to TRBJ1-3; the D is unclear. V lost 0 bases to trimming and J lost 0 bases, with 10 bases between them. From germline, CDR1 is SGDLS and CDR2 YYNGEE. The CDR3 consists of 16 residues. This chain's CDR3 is CASSVEWAGSGNTIYF. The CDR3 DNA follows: TGTGCCAGCAGCGTAGAGTGGGCAGGCTCTGGAAACACCATATATTTT.

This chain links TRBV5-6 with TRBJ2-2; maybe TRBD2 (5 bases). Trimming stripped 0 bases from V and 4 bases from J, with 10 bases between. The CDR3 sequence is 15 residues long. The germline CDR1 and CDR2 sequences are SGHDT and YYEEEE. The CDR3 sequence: CASSLGGAFTGELFF. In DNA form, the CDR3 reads TGTGCCAGCAGCTTGGGGGGAGCCTTCACCGGGGAGCTGTTTTTT.

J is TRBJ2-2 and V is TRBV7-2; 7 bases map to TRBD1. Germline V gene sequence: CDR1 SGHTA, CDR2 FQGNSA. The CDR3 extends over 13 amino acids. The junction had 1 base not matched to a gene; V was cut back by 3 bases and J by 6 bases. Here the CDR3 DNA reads TGTGCCAGCAGCTTCCAGGGGGCCGGGGAGCTGTTTTTT. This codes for CASSFQGAGELFF.

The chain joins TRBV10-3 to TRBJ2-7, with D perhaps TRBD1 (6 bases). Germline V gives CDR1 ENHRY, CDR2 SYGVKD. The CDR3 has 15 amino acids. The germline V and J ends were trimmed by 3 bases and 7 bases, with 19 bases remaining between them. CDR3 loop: CAISDRNRVEEEQYF. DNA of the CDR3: TGTGCCATCAGTGATAGAAACAGGGTGGAAGAGGAGCAGTACTTC.

The CDR3 region has the DNA TGTGCCAGCGTGCGGGGGAGCTCCTACGAGCAGTACTTC. Translation gives CASVRGSSYEQYF. The V and J genes are TRBV28 and TRBJ2-7; 7 bases agree with TRBD2. CDR3 length: 13 amino acids. Germline V gene lookup returns CDR1 MDHEN and CDR2 SYDVKM. V trimming: 8 bases; J trimming: 0 bases; junction bases outside the gene matches: 4. Full variable domain (missing parts from reference TRBV28 and TRBJ2-7): DVKVTQSSRYLVKRTGEKVFLECVQDMDHENMFWYRQDPGLGLRLIYFSYDVKMKEKGDIPEGYSVSREKKERFSLILESASTNQTSMYLCASVRGSSYEQYFGPGTRLTVT.